This TCR beta chain stems from a study of blood T cell repertoires in COVID-19 (dated by TCRdb to about 2020). Describing the broader study: Samples covering the acute and convalescent phases of COVID-19 were provided by collaborators in the United States, Italy and Spain. The prospective study material was composed of cDNA or gDNA derived from T cells, B-cell-depleted T cells, or PBMCs. The dataset comprised deeply sampled blood TCRbeta repertoires from subjects exposed to, actively infected with, or recovered from COVID-19. A freely available public database, intended as a resource for researchers studying the immune response to SARS-CoV-2, is where the repertoires were released. The samples were drawn from two sources: the first 160 participants of the ongoing ImmuneRACE study, and 1,200 or so subjects contributed by 6 global collaborators. The sample metadata nearly always contained a de-identified subject ID, COVID-19 status, age in years and sex. HLA class I and class II types, where available, came from metadata supplied by the sample provider rather than from assay-based typing.

The collaborating institutions used their own protocols to collect whole blood in K2EDTA tubes. For TCRbeta analysis, collaborator samples were shipped as frozen whole blood, as isolated PBMCs, or as DNA extracted from either sample type. Turning to this clone: Its specific antigen is unknown. No base qualities exist here, and no much larger clone lies one base off it.

What the study reported, not specific to this receptor: Clinical and demographic metadata were provided uncurated, with the amount varying by source and participant.

The CDR3, from cysteine to phenylalanine, totals 14 residues. Only the CDR3 DNA stays, 42 bases, in frame from base 1. The junction carries 14 bases between V and J, which are trimmed by 0 bases and 5 bases respectively. CDR1 and CDR2 are drawn from the germline V gene: SQVTM, ANQGSEA. TCRbeta CDR3 regions were amplified from genomic DNA using the immunoSEQ Assay, a bias-controlled multiplex PCR. The authors' analysis ran thus. Within the assay, amplification of reference gene primers was used to estimate how many nucleated cells each sample contained. Sequence reads were collapsed and filtered to measure the absolute abundance of every unique TCRbeta CDR3 rearrangement. For each sample, productive Simpson clonality was calculated as the square root of Simpson's diversity index across productive rearrangements. This immuneACCESS table, as held by TCRdb, lists in-frame sequences with V and J called but not all clones. Of the missing ones, under half trace to an unresolved V gene in checked studies; the others have no known cause. That table is the source of V, J and clone size, and D and trimming were worked out from the DNA. This sample comprises around 99,000 clones, 90% of them detected only once. The ten largest clonotypes hold around 5% of the sample.

The sequence was obtained from a man aged 45-65 years with acute or convalescent COVID-19. The sequencing input was peripheral blood. This sequence uses TRBV29-1 and TRBJ2-7; the D gene is perhaps TRBD1, from 6 matching bases. In nucleotides, the sequence is TGCAGCGTTGAAGATCCGGACAAGGGGGACGAGCAGTACTTC. The encoded protein is CSVEDPDKGDEQYF.